The rows below give T cell receptor beta chains drawn from one sample of a study of T cell responses to AZD1222 COVID-19 vaccine. TCRdb's table, derived via immunoSEQ multiplex PCR, lists solely in-frame clones and lacks some. The sample shows approximately 130,000 clones, around 90% of them seen only once. Sequencing was performed on peripheral blood, taken 28 days after the second dose of the MenACWY control vaccine. These receptors came from an adult who received the MenACWY meningococcal vaccine as a control. Both conserved end residues are part of each CDR3. A D gene is named only where the DNA matches it firmly. Size is stated for part of the rows, as once, few or many counts, or as a class when the clone is expanded.

j_call d_call v_call clone_size cdr3_aa cdr3_nt
TRBJ2-1 . TRBV20-1 . CNLAGEHEQFF TGCAATCTAGCAGGGGAGCATGAGCAGTTCTTC
TRBJ2-1 TRBD1 TRBV10-3 . CAISDAFRQGDNEQFF TGTGCCATCAGTGACGCTTTTCGACAGGGCGACAATGAGCAGTTCTTC
TRBJ1-3 . TRBV2 . CASSESGGNTIYF TGTGCCAGCAGTGAATCGGGTGGAAACACCATATATTTT
TRBJ1-3 TRBD1 TRBV7-9 . CASSLGTGTGNTIYF TGTGCCAGCAGCTTAGGGACAGGGACCGGAAACACCATATATTTT
TRBJ2-7 . TRBV6-5 . CASKMGALSYEQYF TGTGCCAGCAAAATGGGGGCTCTGTCCTACGAGCAGTACTTC
TRBJ1-1 . TRBV28 . CASSFRPLTLAFF TGTGCCAGCAGTTTTCGCCCCTTAACCTTAGCTTTCTTT
TRBJ1-5 . TRBV19 once CASSGGKNSNQPQHF TGTGCCAGTAGCGGGGGGAAAAATAGCAATCAGCCCCAGCATTTT
TRBJ1-2 . TRBV24-1 once CATSDSGGGAGGYTF TGTGCCACCAGTGACTCCGGGGGGGGCGCTGGTGGCTACACCTTC
TRBJ2-3 . TRBV12-3/TRBV12-4 . CASSLRPDTQYF TGTGCCAGCAGTTTAAGGCCAGATACGCAGTATTTT
TRBJ1-6 . TRBV6-1 . CASSEIWDKGSPLHF TGTGCCAGCAGTGAAATATGGGATAAAGGCTCACCCCTCCACTTT
TRBJ2-7 . TRBV3-1/TRBV3-2 . CASSQVTHEQYF TGTGCCAGCAGCCAAGTTACCCACGAGCAGTACTTC
TRBJ1-5 TRBD1 TRBV19 . CASSAPGQGNQPQHF TGTGCCAGTAGTGCCCCGGGACAGGGAAATCAGCCCCAGCATTTT
TRBJ2-5 TRBD1 TRBV4-1 . CASSRTSGQGAVETQYF TGCGCCAGCAGTCGTACCTCGGGACAGGGGGCGGTGGAGACCCAGTACTTC
TRBJ1-2 . TRBV5-1 . CASSAGNTYGYTF TGCGCCAGCAGCGCCGGGAACACCTATGGCTACACCTTC
TRBJ2-7 . TRBV27 . CASSFRGQSSYEQYF TGTGCCAGCAGTTTCCGCGGTCAGAGCTCCTACGAGCAGTACTTC
TRBJ2-6 . TRBV19 . CASVRSGANVLTF TGTGCCAGCGTCCGGTCTGGGGCCAACGTCCTGACTTTC
TRBJ1-4 . TRBV7-9 few CASSLASYTSNEKLFF TGTGCCAGCAGCTTAGCGTCGTATACATCTAATGAAAAACTGTTTTTT
TRBJ2-1 TRBD1 TRBV6-5 . CASSYSRQGKINEQFF TGTGCCAGCAGTTACTCGAGACAGGGAAAGATCAATGAGCAGTTCTTC
TRBJ2-3 TRBD1 TRBV5-5 . CASSFRTGSDTQYF TGTGCCAGCAGCTTCCGGACAGGCTCCGATACGCAGTATTTT
TRBJ2-3 TRBD1 TRBV6-2/TRBV6-3 . CASSPGQLSTDTQYF TGTGCCAGCAGCCCGGGACAGCTAAGCACAGATACGCAGTATTTT
TRBJ1-2 . TRBV28 . CASSLLGETYGYTF TGTGCCAGCAGTTTATTGGGGGAGACCTATGGCTACACCTTC
TRBJ2-3 . TRBV25-1 . CASSEAGLFTDTQYF TGTGCCAGCAGTGAGGCAGGGTTGTTCACAGATACGCAGTATTTT
TRBJ1-2 . TRBV3-1/TRBV3-2 . CASSQQKGVYGYTF TGTGCCAGCAGCCAACAAAAGGGGGTCTATGGCTACACCTTC
TRBJ1-2 . TRBV6-5 . CASSRDSAYGYTF TGTGCCAGCAGCCGTGACAGTGCTTATGGCTACACCTTC
TRBJ1-1 . TRBV28 . CASSPHRVLSTEAFF TGTGCCAGCAGTCCCCACAGGGTCCTGAGCACTGAAGCTTTCTTT
TRBJ2-1 . TRBV7-9 . CASNHGSGGYNEQFF TGTGCCAGCAATCACGGGAGCGGCGGCTACAATGAGCAGTTCTTC
TRBJ2-2 . TRBV7-9 . CASSFPTGGSATGELFF TGTGCCAGCAGCTTCCCGACGGGGGGCTCAGCCACCGGGGAGCTGTTTTTT
TRBJ2-7 TRBD2 TRBV18 once CASSPGGSLSYEQYF TGTGCCAGCTCACCAGGCGGGAGTTTGTCCTACGAGCAGTACTTC
TRBJ1-6 TRBD1 TRBV12-3/TRBV12-4 . CASSSRGASPLHF TGTGCCAGCAGTTCCAGGGGGGCTTCACCCCTCCACTTT
TRBJ2-3 . TRBV4-3 . CASSQVRSSTDTQYF TGCGCCAGCAGCCAAGTCAGGTCCAGCACAGATACGCAGTATTTT
TRBJ2-3 . TRBV4-2 few CASSQARDGGTDTQYF TGTGCCAGCAGCCAAGCGAGGGATGGGGGCACAGATACGCAGTATTTT
TRBJ1-2 . TRBV3-1/TRBV3-2 . CASSPAGKGYYGYTF TGTGCCAGCAGCCCCGCTGGGAAAGGGTACTATGGCTACACCTTC
TRBJ2-1 . TRBV6-2/TRBV6-3 . CASSYLRTTGDNEQFF TGTGCCAGCAGTTATCTTCGCACCACGGGGGACAATGAGCAGTTCTTC
TRBJ2-7 . TRBV18 few CASSPYGASYEQYF TGTGCCAGCTCACCTTACGGGGCTAGCTACGAGCAGTACTTC
TRBJ2-2 . TRBV2 . CASSIGRTGELFF TGTGCCAGCAGTATAGGGCGGACCGGGGAGCTGTTTTTT
TRBJ2-5 . TRBV5-6 . CASSRTFQETQYF TGTGCCAGCAGCCGGACTTTCCAAGAGACCCAGTACTTC
TRBJ2-1 . TRBV28 . CASSLPPDRRSYNEQFF TGTGCCAGCAGTCTGCCGCCGGACCGCCGCTCCTACAATGAGCAGTTCTTC
TRBJ2-1 TRBD2 TRBV5-5 . CAGSLSLAAYNEQFF TGTGCCGGCAGCTTGTCACTAGCGGCCTACAATGAGCAGTTCTTC
TRBJ1-1 . TRBV11-2 . CASSLVENTEAFF TGTGCCAGCAGCTTAGTGGAGAACACTGAAGCTTTCTTT
TRBJ1-3 . TRBV4-1 . CASSLRGGPSGNTIYF TGCGCCAGCAGCCTAAGGGGAGGGCCCTCTGGAAACACCATATATTTT
TRBJ1-5 TRBD1 TRBV19 . CASSLRTGARSNQPQHF TGTGCCAGTAGTCTACGCACAGGGGCGAGGAGCAATCAGCCCCAGCATTTT
TRBJ2-1 . TRBV7-8 . CASSLDRGWGEQFF TGTGCCAGCAGCTTAGATCGAGGATGGGGTGAGCAGTTCTTC
TRBJ1-1 . TRBV28 once CASSFVAGRGRYQNTEAFF TGTGCCAGCAGTTTCGTCGCAGGGAGAGGCAGGTACCAGAACACTGAAGCTTTCTTT
TRBJ2-7 TRBD1 TRBV3-1/TRBV3-2 . CASSQAGTGLSEQYF TGTGCCAGCAGCCAAGCCGGGACAGGCCTGTCCGAGCAGTACTTC
TRBJ1-6 . TRBV7-8 . CASSPGSSSYNSPLHF TGTGCCAGCAGCCCCGGGTCTAGCTCCTATAATTCACCCCTCCACTTT
TRBJ1-1 . TRBV27 . CASSLSGGGTEAFF TGTGCCAGCAGTTTATCGGGGGGGGGCACTGAAGCTTTCTTT
TRBJ2-1 . TRBV19 . CASCMDGSSYNEQFF TGTGCCAGTTGTATGGACGGGAGCTCCTACAATGAGCAGTTCTTC
TRBJ2-2 . TRBV6-5 . CASSHLNGNTGELFF TGTGCCAGCAGTCATTTAAATGGGAACACCGGGGAGCTGTTTTTT
TRBJ2-1 . TRBV4-1 . CASSLGNSDEQFF TGCGCCAGCAGCCTTGGGAATTCAGATGAGCAGTTCTTC
TRBJ1-2 TRBD1 TRBV7-9 . CASSSLTGGNYGYTF TGTGCCAGCAGCTCGCTGACAGGGGGCAACTATGGCTACACCTTC
TRBJ2-7 . TRBV5-4 . CASAPGEAGHEQYF TGTGCCAGCGCCCCAGGGGAAGCGGGACATGAGCAGTACTTC
TRBJ2-3 . TRBV6-4 . CASSEGFGTTDTQYF TGTGCCAGCAGTGAAGGGTTTGGCACCACAGATACGCAGTATTTT
TRBJ2-5 TRBD2 TRBV7-6 few CASSLAGGGQETQYF TGTGCCAGCAGCTTAGCAGGCGGGGGACAAGAGACCCAGTACTTC
TRBJ2-4 TRBD1 TRBV6-1 . CASSEFLTGGKNIQYF TGTGCCAGCAGTGAATTTTTAACAGGGGGTAAAAACATTCAGTACTTC
TRBJ1-6 . TRBV19 once CASSALPYSPLHF TGTGCCAGTAGTGCTCTGCCCTATTCACCCCTCCACTTT
TRBJ1-5 . TRBV27 . CASSFKSGVGNQPQHF TGTGCCAGCAGTTTCAAGTCAGGGGTCGGCAATCAGCCCCAGCATTTT
TRBJ1-4 . TRBV18 . CASSPGLEGEKLFF TGTGCCAGCTCCCCGGGGCTGGAAGGTGAAAAACTGTTTTTT